This T cell receptor (beta chain) was profiled in a study of T cell repertoires in cytomegalovirus infection. The CDR3 sequence is 16 residues long. Germline CDR1 MNHEY, CDR2 SVGEGT. The J segment lost 6 bases and the V segment lost 4 bases, leaving 12 bases of the junction unmatched. The sample holds one count of this clonotype. Its antigen is currently unknown. Each CDR3 protein is one row after TCRdb ran MiXCR on the reads. The table shows some 920,000 distinct CDR3 sequences, with roughly 30% occurring only once. V gene TRBV6-2 or TRBV6-3 combines with J gene TRBJ2-7; 10 bases are shared with TRBD2. The receptor's source is a human donor in good health (CMV status not recorded). Some clones in this sample may be carry-over from other donors' samples. The specimen was cultured CD8+ T cells from PBMCs, collected from culture after CMV antigen stimulation. The CDR3 sequence: CASSFPPEGLALEQYF. The CDR3 coding sequence is TGTGCCAGCAGTTTCCCCCCCGAGGGACTAGCGCTCGAGCAGTACTTC.